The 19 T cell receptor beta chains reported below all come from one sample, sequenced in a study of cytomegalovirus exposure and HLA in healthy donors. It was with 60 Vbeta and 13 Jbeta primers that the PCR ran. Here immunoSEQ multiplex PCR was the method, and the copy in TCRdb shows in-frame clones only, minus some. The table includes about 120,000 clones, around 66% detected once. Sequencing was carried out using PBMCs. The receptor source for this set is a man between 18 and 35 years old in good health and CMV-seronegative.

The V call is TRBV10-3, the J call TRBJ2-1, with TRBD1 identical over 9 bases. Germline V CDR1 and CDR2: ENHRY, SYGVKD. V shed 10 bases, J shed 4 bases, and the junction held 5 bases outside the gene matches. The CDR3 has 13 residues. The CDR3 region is CATGTGLYNEQFF. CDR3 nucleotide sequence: TGTGCCACCGGGACAGGGCTGTACAATGAGCAGTTCTTC.

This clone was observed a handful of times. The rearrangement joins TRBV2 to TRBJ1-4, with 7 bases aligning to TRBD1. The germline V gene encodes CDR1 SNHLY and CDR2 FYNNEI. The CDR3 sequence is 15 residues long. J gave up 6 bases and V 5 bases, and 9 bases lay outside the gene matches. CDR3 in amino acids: CASSYRQGSYEKLFF. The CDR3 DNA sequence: TGTGCCAGCAGTTATAGACAGGGCAGTTATGAAAAACTGTTTTTT.

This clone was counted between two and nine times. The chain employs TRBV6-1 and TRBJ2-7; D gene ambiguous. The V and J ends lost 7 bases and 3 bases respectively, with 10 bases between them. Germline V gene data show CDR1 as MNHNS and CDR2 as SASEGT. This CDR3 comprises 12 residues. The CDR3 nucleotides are TGTGCCAGCAATGGTAGTGGCTACGAGCAGTACTTC. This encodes CASNGSGYEQYF.

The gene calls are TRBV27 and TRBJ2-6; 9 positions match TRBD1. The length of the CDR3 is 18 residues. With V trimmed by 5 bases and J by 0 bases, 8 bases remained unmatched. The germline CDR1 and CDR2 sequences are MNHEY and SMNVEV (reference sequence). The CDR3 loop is CASSRRQGVSSGANVLTF. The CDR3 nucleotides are TGTGCCAGCAGTCGTCGACAGGGGGTCAGCTCTGGGGCCAACGTCCTGACTTTC.

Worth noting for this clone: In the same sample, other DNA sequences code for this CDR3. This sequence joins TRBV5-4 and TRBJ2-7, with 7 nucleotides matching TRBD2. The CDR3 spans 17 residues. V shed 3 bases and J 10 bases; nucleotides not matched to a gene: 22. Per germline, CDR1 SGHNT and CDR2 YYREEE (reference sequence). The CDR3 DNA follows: TGTGCCAGCAGCTCGCTACCGGGACTCGCTAGCGGAAGGGAACAGTACTTC. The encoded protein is CASSSLPGLASGREQYF.

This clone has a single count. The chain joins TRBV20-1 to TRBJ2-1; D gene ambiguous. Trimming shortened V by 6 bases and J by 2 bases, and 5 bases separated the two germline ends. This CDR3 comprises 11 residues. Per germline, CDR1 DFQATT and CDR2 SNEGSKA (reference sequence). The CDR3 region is CSAATYNEQFF. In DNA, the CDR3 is TGCAGTGCAGCTACCTACAATGAGCAGTTCTTC.

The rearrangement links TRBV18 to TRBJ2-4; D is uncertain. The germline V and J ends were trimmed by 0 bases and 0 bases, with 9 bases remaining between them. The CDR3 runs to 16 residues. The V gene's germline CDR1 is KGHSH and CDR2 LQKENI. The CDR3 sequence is CASSPPLAEAKNIQYF. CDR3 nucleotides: TGTGCCAGCTCACCACCGTTGGCGGAAGCCAAAAACATTCAGTACTTC.

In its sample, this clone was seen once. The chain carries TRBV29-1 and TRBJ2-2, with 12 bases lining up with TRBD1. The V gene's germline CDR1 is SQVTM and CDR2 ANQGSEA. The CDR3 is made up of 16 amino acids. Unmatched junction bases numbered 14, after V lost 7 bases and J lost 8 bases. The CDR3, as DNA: TGCAGCGCTGCGGGGACAGGGGGCATTCCACCGGGGGAGCTGTTTTTT. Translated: CSAAGTGGIPPGELFF.

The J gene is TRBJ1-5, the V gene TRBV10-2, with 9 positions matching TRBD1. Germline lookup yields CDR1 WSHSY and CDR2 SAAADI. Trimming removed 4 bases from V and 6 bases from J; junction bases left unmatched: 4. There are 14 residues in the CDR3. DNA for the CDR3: TGCGCCAGCAGTGTACAGGGGGCACCTCAGCCCCAGCATTTT. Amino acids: CASSVQGAPQPQHF.

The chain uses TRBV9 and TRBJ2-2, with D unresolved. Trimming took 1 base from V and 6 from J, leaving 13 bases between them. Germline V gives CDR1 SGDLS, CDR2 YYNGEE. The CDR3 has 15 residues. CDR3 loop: CASSVRVDAAGELFF. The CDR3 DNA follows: TGTGCCAGCAGCGTACGTGTCGACGCGGCCGGGGAGCTGTTTTTT.

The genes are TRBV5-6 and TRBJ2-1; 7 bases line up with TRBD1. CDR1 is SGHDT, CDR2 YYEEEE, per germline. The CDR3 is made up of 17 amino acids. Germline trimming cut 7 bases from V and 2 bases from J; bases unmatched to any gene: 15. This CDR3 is CASSEIGGPLPYNEQFF. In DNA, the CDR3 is TGTGCCAGCTCGGAGATAGGGGGCCCTTTGCCCTACAATGAGCAGTTCTTC.

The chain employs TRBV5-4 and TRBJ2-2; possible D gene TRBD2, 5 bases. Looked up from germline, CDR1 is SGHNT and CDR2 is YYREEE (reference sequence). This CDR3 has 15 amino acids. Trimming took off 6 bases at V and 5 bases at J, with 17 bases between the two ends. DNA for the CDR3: TGTGCCAGCACCATTGGCCTTACGGGGACCGGGGAGCTGTTTTTT. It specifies CASTIGLTGTGELFF.

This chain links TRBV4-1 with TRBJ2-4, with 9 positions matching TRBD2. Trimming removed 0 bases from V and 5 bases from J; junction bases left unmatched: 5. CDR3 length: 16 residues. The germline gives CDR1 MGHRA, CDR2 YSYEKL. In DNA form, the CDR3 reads TGCGCCAGCAGCCAAGAGGGCGGGGGGGGGCAAAACATTCAGTACTTC. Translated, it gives CASSQEGGGGQNIQYF.

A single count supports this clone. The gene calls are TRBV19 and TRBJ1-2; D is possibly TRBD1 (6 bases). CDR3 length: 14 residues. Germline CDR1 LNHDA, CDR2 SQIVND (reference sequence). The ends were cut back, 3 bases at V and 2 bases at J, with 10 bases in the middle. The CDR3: CASSMGGANYGYTF. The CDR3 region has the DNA TGTGCCAGTAGTATGGGGGGGGCGAACTATGGCTACACCTTC.

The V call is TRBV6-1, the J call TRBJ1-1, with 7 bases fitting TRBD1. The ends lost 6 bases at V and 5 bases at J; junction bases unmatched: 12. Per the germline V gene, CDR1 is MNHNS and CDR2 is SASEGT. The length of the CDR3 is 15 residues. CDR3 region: CASSERTGRWTEAFF. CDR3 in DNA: TGTGCCAGCAGCGAGAGGACAGGAAGATGGACTGAAGCTTTCTTT.

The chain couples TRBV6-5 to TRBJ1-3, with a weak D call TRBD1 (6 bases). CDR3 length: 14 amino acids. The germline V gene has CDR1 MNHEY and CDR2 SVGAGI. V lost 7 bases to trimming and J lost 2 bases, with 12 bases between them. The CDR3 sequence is CASTSGEPGNTIYF. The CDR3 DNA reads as TGTGCCAGCACTTCAGGGGAGCCTGGAAACACCATATATTTT.

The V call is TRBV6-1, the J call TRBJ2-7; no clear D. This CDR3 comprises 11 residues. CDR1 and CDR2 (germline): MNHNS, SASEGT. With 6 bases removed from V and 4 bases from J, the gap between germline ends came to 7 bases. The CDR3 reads CASRVTYEQYF. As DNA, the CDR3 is TGTGCCAGCAGGGTAACATACGAGCAGTACTTC.

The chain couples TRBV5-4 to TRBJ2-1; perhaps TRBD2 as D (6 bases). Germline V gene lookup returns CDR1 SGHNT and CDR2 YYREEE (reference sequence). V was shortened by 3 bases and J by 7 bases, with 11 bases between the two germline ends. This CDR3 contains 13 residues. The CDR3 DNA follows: TGTGCCAGCAGCTACCCCCTAGCGAATGAGCAGTTCTTC. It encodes CASSYPLANEQFF.

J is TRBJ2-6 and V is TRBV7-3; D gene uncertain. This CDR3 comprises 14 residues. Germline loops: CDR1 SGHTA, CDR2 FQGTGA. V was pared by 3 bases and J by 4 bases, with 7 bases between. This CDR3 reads CASSLTRGANVLTF. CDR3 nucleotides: TGTGCCAGCAGCTTGACCAGGGGGGCCAACGTCCTGACTTTC.